Below, 31 T cell receptor beta chains from the same sample are listed, as sequenced in a study of T cell responses to AZD1222 COVID-19 vaccine. The data were produced by immunoSEQ multiplex PCR, yet TCRdb's version contains in-frame clones alone and is incomplete. The sample yields about 150,000 clones, about 93% seen once. This specimen was peripheral blood, taken on day 0 of AZD1222 vaccination. Source of these receptors: an adult in good health.

V gene TRBV2 combines with J gene TRBJ1-3; D perhaps matches TRBD1 (6 bases). CDR3 length: 14 residues. The germline gives CDR1 SNHLY, CDR2 FYNNEI. Trimming took off 5 bases at V and 4 bases at J, with 12 bases between the two ends. CDR3 DNA sequence: TGTGCCAGCAGTCTCTCAGGGGCCGGAAACACCATATATTTT. It specifies CASSLSGAGNTIYF.

CDR3 nucleotides: TGTGCCAGCAGTTACCTCGGAGGGATAAATCAGCCCCAGCATTTT. This encodes CASSYLGGINQPQHF. V usage is TRBV27 and J usage is TRBJ1-5; D is uncertain. The CDR3 is 15 residues long. Trimming cost V 4 bases and J 4 bases, with 14 bases left between them. The germline V gene encodes CDR1 MNHEY and CDR2 SMNVEV (reference sequence).

This sequence joins TRBV9 and TRBJ1-6; 7 positions agree with TRBD1. Germline values: CDR1 SGDLS, CDR2 YYNGEE. Trimming removed 0 bases from V and 7 bases from J; junction bases left unmatched: 1. This CDR3 has 14 residues. Here the CDR3 DNA reads TGTGCCAGCAGCGTAGGACAGGGAAATTCACCCCTCCACTTT. It specifies CASSVGQGNSPLHF.

This chain uses TRBV5-4 with TRBJ1-1, with 12 positions matching TRBD1. The CDR3 is 14 amino acids. CDR1 SGHNT and CDR2 YYREEE come from the germline V gene (reference sequence). With 3 bases clipped from V and 9 bases from J, the junction kept 6 bases outside the gene matches. CDR3 in DNA: TGTGCCAGCAGCTCGCCGGGACAGGGGGCTAAAGCTTTCTTT. Amino acid sequence: CASSSPGQGAKAFF.

J is TRBJ1-2 and V is TRBV3-1 (or the pseudogene TRBV3-2); D remains unclear. The CDR3 is 13 residues long. V was cut by 3 bases and J by 4 bases, with 9 bases left in between. Germline CDR1 LGHDT, CDR2 YNNKEL (reference sequence). The CDR3 region has the DNA TGTGCCAGCAGCCAGGAGGTTACCTATGGCTACACCTTC. It encodes CASSQEVTYGYTF.

This clone occurred a few times. The chain links TRBV3-1 (or the pseudogene TRBV3-2) to TRBJ2-1; TRBD2 matches at 7 bases. The germline CDR1 and CDR2 sequences are LGHDT and YNNKEL (reference sequence). The V segment lost 4 bases and the J segment 0 bases; nucleotides outside the gene matches: 12. The CDR3 covers 18 residues. CDR3 DNA sequence: TGTGCCAGCAGCCTAAGGAGATTAGCGGGTGCCTCCTACAATGAGCAGTTCTTC. Translating gives CASSLRRLAGASYNEQFF.

The chain carries TRBV12-3 or TRBV12-4 and TRBJ1-2; no clear D. The CDR3 is 13 amino acids. Trimming shortened V by 5 bases and J by 3 bases, and 10 bases separated the two germline ends. The CDR3 DNA sequence: TGTGCCAGCAGTCCCGGGCCCGACTATGGCTACACCTTC. This sequence encodes CASSPGPDYGYTF.

The chain links TRBV27 to TRBJ2-1; the D is unclear. This CDR3 has 13 amino acids. V dropped 3 bases and J dropped 6 bases, with 9 bases sitting between them. Germline CDR1 is MNHEY and CDR2 is SMNVEV (reference sequence). CDR3 bases: TGTGCCAGCAGTTTTTCGCATCGCAATGAGCAGTTCTTC. Encoded protein: CASSFSHRNEQFF.

The chain carries TRBV5-6 and TRBJ2-7; 10 bases are shared with TRBD2. Germline values: CDR1 SGHDT, CDR2 YYEEEE. CDR3 length equals 17 residues. Germline trimming cut 4 bases from V and 0 bases from J; bases unmatched to any gene: 10. The CDR3 DNA is TGTGCCAGCAGCAGGGGACCGGGACTAGCGTACTCCTACGAGCAGTACGTC. Translation gives CASSRGPGLAYSYEQYV.

The rearrangement links TRBV11-2 to TRBJ1-1; TRBD1 agrees at 7 bases. The length of the CDR3 is 15 residues. Germline CDR1 SGHAT, CDR2 FQNNGV. J lost 0 bases, V lost 5 bases, and 6 bases had no gene match. DNA of the CDR3: TGTGCCAGCAGCAAGACAGGGCTCATGAACACTGAAGCTTTCTTT. It codes for CASSKTGLMNTEAFF.

The chain employs TRBV7-9 and TRBJ1-1; D not certain. CDR1 and CDR2 (germline): SEHNR, FQNEAQ (reference sequence). V was pared by 4 bases and J by 1 base, with 10 bases between. CDR3 size: 14 residues. The CDR3 reads CASSSKNANTEAFF. CDR3 nucleotide sequence: TGTGCCAGCAGCTCCAAAAATGCGAACACTGAAGCTTTCTTT.

The chain employs TRBV27 and TRBJ2-3, with 9 positions matching TRBD1. The junction had 5 bases not matched to a gene; V was cut back by 6 bases and J by 1 base. Germline CDR1 reads MNHEY; CDR2 reads SMNVEV (reference sequence). This CDR3 comprises 15 residues. The CDR3 DNA reads as TGTGCCAGCAGGGGGACAGGGTTTGGCACAGATACGCAGTATTTT. Its translation is CASRGTGFGTDTQYF.

The J gene is TRBJ2-1, the V gene TRBV14; 8 bases align to TRBD2. The V and J ends lost 3 bases and 6 bases, in that order; junction bases with no gene match: 7. Per germline, CDR1 SGHDN and CDR2 FVKESK. CDR3 length: 15 residues. CDR3 protein: CASSHVAGMFNEQFF. The CDR3 bases are TGTGCCAGCAGCCACGTAGCGGGGATGTTCAATGAGCAGTTCTTC.

The V call is TRBV5-1, the J call TRBJ1-2; TRBD1 aligns across 8 bases. Germline loops: CDR1 SGHRS, CDR2 YFSETQ. CDR3 length: 16 residues. Germline trimming cut 2 bases from V and 3 bases from J; bases unmatched to any gene: 9. CDR3 nucleotide sequence: TGCGCCAGCAGCTTCCCCCTAGGACAGGGTGACTATGGCTACACCTTC. Protein sequence: CASSFPLGQGDYGYTF.

This chain connects TRBV28 to TRBJ2-5; D not certain. Trimming took off 6 bases at V and 3 bases at J, with 11 bases between the two ends. The CDR3 consists of 13 residues. The germline CDR1 and CDR2 sequences are MDHEN and SYDVKM. The CDR3 sequence: CASSPWGKETQYF. DNA of the CDR3: TGTGCCAGCAGCCCCTGGGGTAAAGAGACCCAGTACTTC.

This clone has just one count. V gene TRBV27 combines with J gene TRBJ2-5, with TRBD1 matching over 9 bases. Trimming removed 5 bases from V and 4 bases from J; junction bases left unmatched: 11. In germline, CDR1 is MNHEY, CDR2 SMNVEV (reference sequence). The length of the CDR3 is 16 residues. The CDR3 DNA follows: TGTGCCAGCAGTAAACTCGACAGGGGGACGGGAGAGACCCAGTACTTC. It codes for CASSKLDRGTGETQYF.

V gene TRBV27 combines with J gene TRBJ2-3; D ambiguous. The CDR3 sequence is 15 residues long. With 3 bases removed from V and 0 bases from J, the gap between germline ends came to 10 bases. Germline loops: CDR1 MNHEY, CDR2 SMNVEV (reference sequence). The CDR3, as DNA: TGTGCCAGCAGTTTCGGACCGGTTAGCACAGATACGCAGTATTTT. It translates to CASSFGPVSTDTQYF.

The chain has TRBV11-2 and TRBJ2-1, with TRBD2 matching 12 bases. CDR1 is SGHAT and CDR2 is FQNNGV in the germline V gene. The CDR3 is 17 residues long. The trim removed 4 bases at V and 0 bases at J, leaving 4 bases unmatched. This chain's CDR3 is CASSSLGLAGSYNEQFF. The CDR3 DNA is TGTGCCAGCAGCTCCCTGGGACTAGCGGGCTCCTACAATGAGCAGTTCTTC.

This chain connects TRBV28 to TRBJ1-2; no firm D call. Trimming cost V 6 bases and J 4 bases, with 15 bases left between them. Looked up from germline, CDR1 is MDHEN and CDR2 is SYDVKM. This CDR3 is built from 14 residues. DNA for the CDR3: TGTGCCAGCAGATTGGGGAGCGGGGTCTATGGCTACACCTTC. This translates into CASRLGSGVYGYTF.

The chain employs TRBV29-1 and TRBJ1-5; D uncertain. This CDR3 contains 16 residues. Germline V gene data show CDR1 as SQVTM and CDR2 as ANQGSEA. Trimming took off 2 bases at V and 7 bases at J, with 21 bases between the two ends. The CDR3 DNA reads as TGCAGCGTTGAACCGCTCGAGAACGGAGTGAGGCAGCCCCAGCATTTT. Translated: CSVEPLENGVRQPQHF.

V usage is TRBV7-8 and J usage is TRBJ2-5; D is ambiguous. Germline CDR1 is SGHVS and CDR2 is FQNEAQ. V lost 2 bases and J lost 3, with 10 bases in between. The CDR3 is 14 residues long. The CDR3 region has the DNA TGTGCCAGCAGCTTACTTCTTGCAGAAGAGACCCAGTACTTC. Translating it yields CASSLLLAEETQYF.

The chain couples TRBV2 to TRBJ1-4, with D perhaps TRBD1 (5 bases). Trimming shortened V by 7 bases and J by 4 bases, and 16 bases separated the two germline ends. The CDR3 consists of 15 residues. CDR1 and CDR2 from the germline V gene are SNHLY and FYNNEI. DNA for the CDR3: TGTGCCAGCAAAGGGCGAGGGGCCAATAATGAAAAACTGTTTTTT. Amino acids: CASKGRGANNEKLFF.

The V gene is TRBV4-1, the J gene TRBJ1-2; no clear D. From germline, CDR1 is MGHRA and CDR2 YSYEKL. This CDR3 contains 13 residues. Deletions cut 2 bases from V and 4 bases from J, with 8 bases between. CDR3 residues: CASSQPQIYGYTF. In nucleotides, the CDR3 is TGCGCCAGCAGCCAACCCCAGATCTATGGCTACACCTTC.

The chain joins TRBV7-9 to TRBJ1-4, with a weak D call TRBD1 (6 bases). The ends were cut back, 4 bases at V and 3 bases at J, with 15 bases in the middle. The CDR3 spans 16 residues. In germline, CDR1 is SEHNR, CDR2 FQNEAQ (reference sequence). The CDR3 DNA sequence: TGTGCCAGCAGCTCCCGTAAGACAGGATCTAATGAAAAACTGTTTTTT. It specifies CASSSRKTGSNEKLFF.

The V call is TRBV11-1, the J call TRBJ2-1; D is undetermined. V shed 3 bases and J shed 10 bases, with 13 bases lying between them. Germline CDR1 SGHAT, CDR2 FQDESV (reference sequence). The CDR3 covers 13 residues. The CDR3 loop is CASSLGYSREQFF. The CDR3 DNA reads TGTGCCAGCAGCTTGGGGTACAGTCGGGAGCAGTTCTTC.

The chain recombines TRBV5-1 with TRBJ2-2; D unresolved. This CDR3 has 14 amino acids. V was shortened by 2 bases and J by 2 bases, with 7 bases between the two germline ends. Germline CDR1 reads SGHRS; CDR2 reads YFSETQ. CDR3 sequence: CASSLTANTGELFF. The DNA of the CDR3 is TGCGCCAGCAGCTTAACCGCAAACACCGGGGAGCTGTTTTTT.

This chain links TRBV3-1 (or the pseudogene TRBV3-2) with TRBJ2-5; possibly TRBD1 for D (6 bases). Germline loops: CDR1 LGHDT, CDR2 YNNKEL (reference sequence). Trimming stripped 3 bases from V and 5 bases from J, with 10 bases between. The CDR3 covers 13 residues. In nucleotides, the CDR3 is TGTGCCAGCAGCCATAGGGACATGGAGACCCAGTACTTC. Amino acids: CASSHRDMETQYF.

This clone has just a few counts. The rearrangement joins TRBV6-6 to TRBJ2-5, with D unclear. The CDR3 contains 11 residues. CDR1 and CDR2 from the germline V gene are MNHNY and SVGAGI (reference sequence). V was shortened by 4 bases and J by 10 bases, with 10 bases between the two germline ends. The chain's CDR3 is CASSSFSGQYF. CDR3 in DNA: TGTGCCAGCAGTTCATTCTCGGGCCAGTACTTC.

About this clone: The junction departs from germline at one end; a sequencing error may be responsible. The gene calls are TRBV7-2 and TRBJ1-3, with 7 bases that match TRBD1. CDR1 is SGHTA and CDR2 is FQGNSA in the germline V gene. The CDR3 sequence is 15 residues long. CDR3 in amino acids: CASSVAGTAGNTIYF. As DNA, the CDR3 is TGTGCCAGCAGCGTAGCCGGGACAGCTGGAAACACCATATATTTT.

This chain connects TRBV11-2 to TRBJ2-5, with 8 bases that match TRBD2. CDR1 and CDR2 from the germline V gene are SGHAT and FQNNGV. After removal of 3 bases from V and 5 bases from J, the junction contained 8 bases not matched to a gene. This CDR3 spans 15 amino acids. CDR3 sequence (DNA): TGTGCCAGCAGCTTCCTGACTAGCGAAGATGAGACCCAGTACTTC. This translates into CASSFLTSEDETQYF.

This chain joins TRBV3-1 (or the pseudogene TRBV3-2) and TRBJ2-5; tentatively, D is TRBD1 (5 bases). Deletions cut 0 bases from V and 1 base from J, with 24 bases between. The germline V gene has CDR1 LGHDT and CDR2 YNNKEL (reference sequence). The length of the CDR3 is 20 residues. Here the CDR3 DNA reads TGTGCCAGCAGCCAAGAAGGGGCAGGGCGTCCCCTTATTGGCCAAGAGACCCAGTACTTC. Protein product: CASSQEGAGRPLIGQETQYF.